This TCR beta chain appears in the sequencing data of a study of shared clonotypes between healthy human individuals. V was shortened by 3 bases and J by 2 bases, with 8 bases between the two germline ends. The germline V gene has CDR1 GTSNPN and CDR2 SVGIG (reference sequence). The CDR3 has 13 amino acids. Measured with immunoSEQ multiplex PCR; TCRdb has only the in-frame clones, and not every one. The sample has roughly 1,600,000 clones, 98% seen once. This clone appeared a single time. Different DNA sequences within this sample yield the same CDR3. This TCR came from a man aged 25 to 40 in good health. The sequenced sample consisted of naive CD4+ T cells sorted from blood. Subset noted: CD45RA+ positively selected. The V and J genes are TRBV30 and TRBJ1-5, with D uncertain. The CDR3 reads CAWSRLGNQPQHF. CDR3 sequence (DNA): TGTGCCTGGAGCCGTCTCGGCAATCAGCCCCAGCATTTT. Drawing the rest from reference TRBV30 and TRBJ1-5, the complete variable domain is SQTIHQWPATLVQPVGSPLSLECTVEGTSNPNLYWYRQAAGRGLQLLFYSVGIGQISSEVPQNLSASRPQDRQFILSSKKLLLSDSGFYLCAWSRLGNQPQHFGDGTRLSIL.